These T cell receptor beta chains were read from a single sample in a study of T cells after yellow fever vaccination. TCRdb fed the 5' RACE reads into MiXCR, producing one record per CDR3 protein. In the table there are around 260,000 distinct CDR3 sequences, roughly 5.6% of which are singletons. This material consisted of CD4+ T cells sorted from PBMCs, taken on the day of the yellow fever booster vaccination. These receptors all come from a man between 18 and 29 years old who received the YFV17D yellow fever vaccine. Both conserved end residues are part of each CDR3. The D gene is left open where the match is weak. Only some rows state a clone size, as once, few, many or a class for expanded clones.

j_gene	abundance	v_gene	d_gene	CDR3nt	CDR3aa
TRBJ1-2	.	TRBV12-3/TRBV12-4	TRBD1	TGTGCCAGCAGTTTACAGGACAGGACCTACTATGGCTACACCTTC	CASSLQDRTYYGYTF
TRBJ2-1	few	TRBV20-1	.	TGCAGTGCCCCGAGGACAGTAGACAATGAGCAGTTCTTC	CSAPRTVDNEQFF
TRBJ2-3	.	TRBV9	.	TGTGCCAGCAGCGTTTCAGAACTGGATACGCAGTATTTT	CASSVSELDTQYF
TRBJ2-2	many	TRBV28	TRBD1	TGTGCCAGCAGTCCACCAGGGACAGAAGGATGGCGGGAGCTGTTTTTT	CASSPPGTEGWRELFF
TRBJ1-2	.	TRBV7-9	.	TGTGCCAGCAGCCCCGAAGGTCCCTATGGCTACACCTTC	CASSPEGPYGYTF
TRBJ1-5	.	TRBV18	.	TGTGCCAGCTCACGCGGAACTAATCAGCCCCAGCATTTT	CASSRGTNQPQHF
TRBJ2-7	.	TRBV29-1	.	TGCAGCGTCCGTAGTTCCAGAGCCTACGAGCAGTACTTC	CSVRSSRAYEQYF
TRBJ2-5	.	TRBV2	.	TGTGCCAGCAGCTCAGTGAGGGAGACCCAGTACTTC	CASSSVRETQYF
TRBJ2-3	many	TRBV5-4	TRBD2	TGTGCCAGCACCAAGCGGGGGGGTGCAGATACGCAGTATTTT	CASTKRGGADTQYF
TRBJ1-2	few	TRBV5-4	.	TGTGCCAGCAGCTTGATGGGGGGGCGAGGCTACACCTTC	CASSLMGGRGYTF
TRBJ2-7	many	TRBV10-3	TRBD1	TGTGCCATCAGTGGTGGGACAGCCAAGTACGAGCAGTACTTC	CAISGGTAKYEQYF
TRBJ2-1	.	TRBV28	TRBD1	TGTGCCAGCAGTTTTATAGGTAACAGGGGAAATGAGCAGTTCTTC	CASSFIGNRGNEQFF
TRBJ2-2	.	TRBV10-3	.	TGTGCCATCACCCCGGGGACCGGGGAGCTGTTTTTT	CAITPGTGELFF
TRBJ2-5	many	TRBV15	TRBD1	TGTGCCACCAGCAAGAGGACAGGGGGCGCAGAGACCCAGTACTTC	CATSKRTGGAETQYF
TRBJ2-5	many	TRBV5-1	.	TGCGCCAGCAGCTTGGCCGGAGCTGGGGCTAGCCAAGAGACCCAGTACTTC	CASSLAGAGASQETQYF
TRBJ2-5	few	TRBV14	.	TGTGCCAGCAGCCAGCTAACGGGACTCGGCGAAGAGACCCAGTACTTC	CASSQLTGLGEETQYF
TRBJ2-5	many	TRBV3-1	TRBD2	TGTGCCAGCAGCTTTACTAGCGGGGCCGGCTGGGAGACCCAGTACTTC	CASSFTSGAGWETQYF
TRBJ2-5	.	TRBV15	TRBD2	TGTGCCACCAGCAGAGGGGATAGCGGGGGAGAGACCCAGTACTTC	CATSRGDSGGETQYF
TRBJ1-4	.	TRBV28	.	TGTGCCAGCAGACCCCCCGGGACAACCAAGGAGAAACTGTTTTTT	CASRPPGTTKEKLFF
TRBJ2-1	.	TRBV2	TRBD2	TGTGCCAGCAGTGATTCGGGGGGGCTCCTTGAGCAGTTCTTC	CASSDSGGLLEQFF
TRBJ1-5	.	TRBV6-6	.	TGTGCCAGCACCCTCAACCCGCACTCCTATCAGCCCCAGCATTTT	CASTLNPHSYQPQHF
TRBJ1-1	many	TRBV3-1	.	TGTGCCAGCAGCCAAGCGGCCGTAAACGTTGAAGCTTTCTTT	CASSQAAVNVEAFF
TRBJ2-3	many	TRBV25-1	TRBD2	TGTGCCAGCGGTCCCGATCGGCTAGCGGGCGGGGATACGCAGTATTTT	CASGPDRLAGGDTQYF
TRBJ2-1	few	TRBV6-6	TRBD1	TGTGCCAGCAAGGACAGGGGGGCCATCAATGAGCAGTTCTTC	CASKDRGAINEQFF
TRBJ2-5	few	TRBV3-1	.	TGTGCCAGCAGCCATGAGTCCGGACCGGTGGAGACCCAGTACTTC	CASSHESGPVETQYF
TRBJ2-7	.	TRBV20-1	.	TGCAGTGCCTCGCGCGGTCCCCCCTACGAGCAGTACTTC	CSASRGPPYEQYF
TRBJ2-1	few	TRBV12-3/TRBV12-4	TRBD1	TGTGCCAGCAGTCCCAGGGGGTCGGCAGGCTCCTACAATGAGCAGTTCTTC	CASSPRGSAGSYNEQFF
TRBJ2-3	few	TRBV7-2	.	TGTGCCAGCGGCCTTAGGGTAGATACGCAGTATTTT	CASGLRVDTQYF
TRBJ2-5	.	TRBV12-3/TRBV12-4	TRBD1	TGTGCCAGCAGTTTACAGGACAGGGGGGAGACCCAGTACTTC	CASSLQDRGETQYF
TRBJ1-5	few	TRBV7-2	.	TGTGCCAGCAGCTTAGATGGGGTTAGCAATCAGCCCCAGCATTTT	CASSLDGVSNQPQHF
TRBJ2-7	.	TRBV12-3/TRBV12-4	.	TGTGCCAGCAGTTTTGCGGCAGCCTACGAGCAGTACTTC	CASSFAAAYEQYF
TRBJ2-3	few	TRBV5-4	TRBD1	TGTGCCAGCAGCTTGGGAGGACAGGGGAAGACAGATACGCAGTATTTT	CASSLGGQGKTDTQYF
TRBJ1-1	many	TRBV20-1	.	TGCAGTGCTAGAGGGGGTTTGAAGGGCACTGAAGCTTTCTTT	CSARGGLKGTEAFF
TRBJ2-5	few	TRBV29-1	.	TGCAGCGTAGCAAGGACGGGTCAAGAGACCCAGTACTTC	CSVARTGQETQYF
TRBJ2-1	few	TRBV6-5	.	TGTGCCAGCGGGAGGACCTACGGCAATGAGCAGTTCTTC	CASGRTYGNEQFF
TRBJ2-3	few	TRBV5-4	.	TGTGCCAGCAGCTTGGGGGCAGGGGTCACAGATACGCAGTATTTT	CASSLGAGVTDTQYF
TRBJ2-2	many	TRBV4-2	.	TGTGCCAGCAGCCAAGCTGGGGGTCTATCCGGGGAGCTGTTTTTT	CASSQAGGLSGELFF
TRBJ2-1	.	TRBV18	TRBD2	TGTGCCAGCTCACCTAAGACTAGCGGGGGATCCTACAATGAGCAGTTCTTC	CASSPKTSGGSYNEQFF
TRBJ2-7	many	TRBV7-6	.	TGTGCCAGCAGCCCCGGTGTTGACGAGCAGTACTTC	CASSPGVDEQYF
TRBJ2-3	.	TRBV7-3	.	TGTGCCAGCAGATTGAACACCTGGGGCGCTACAGATACGCAGTATTTT	CASRLNTWGATDTQYF